The 28 T cell receptor beta chains reported below all come from one sample, sequenced in a study of blood T cells in healthy people across ages. A J-beta primer mix and a sample-barcoded 5' primer were used in a second PCR of roughly 7 to 12 cycles. Each CDR3 protein gets one entry after TCRdb re-called the 5' RACE reads with MiXCR. The table records about 1.7 million distinct CDR3 sequences, roughly 27% of them present only once. Specimen: blood. The origin of the receptors is a woman in her twenties or thirties in good health.

V is TRBV9 and J is TRBJ1-2, with D unclear. This CDR3 is 11 amino acids long. Between the trimmed V and J ends, which lost 3 bases and 8 bases, there was a span of 8 bases. Germline V CDR1 and CDR2: SGDLS, YYNGEE. The CDR3, as DNA: TGTGCCAGCAGCGCTGCTGGAGGCTACACCTTC. Protein sequence: CASSAAGGYTF.

The rearrangement joins TRBV20-1 to TRBJ2-3, with D unclear. The CDR3 covers 10 residues. Germline CDR1 is DFQATT and CDR2 is SNEGSKA (reference sequence). V lost 8 bases and J 6 bases, leaving 9 bases between the germline ends. CDR3 nucleotides: TGCAGTTTGGCCCCCGATACGCAGTATTTT. Translated: CSLAPDTQYF.

CDR3 sequence reads: CASSQGLAGGRSQYF. CDR3 nucleotide sequence: TGCGCCAGCAGCCAAGGTTTAGCGGGAGGGCGGTCCCAGTACTTC. The V gene is TRBV4-3, the J gene TRBJ2-7; TRBD2 matches at 11 bases. Unmatched junction bases numbered 9, after V lost 1 base and J lost 10 bases. The germline V gene has CDR1 LGHNA and CDR2 YSLEER. The CDR3 consists of 15 residues.

The V gene is TRBV4-3, the J gene TRBJ1-4, with TRBD1 matching over 8 bases. Germline CDR1 LGHNA, CDR2 YSLEER. V lost 4 bases, J lost 3 bases, and 7 bases stayed unmatched. This CDR3 contains 16 residues. This CDR3 is CASSRTTGGANEKLFF. CDR3 nucleotides: TGCGCCAGCAGCCGCACCACAGGGGGGGCTAATGAAAAACTGTTTTTT.

In this sample, this clonotype turned up many times. This chain uses TRBV7-3 with TRBJ1-6; 11 bases line up with TRBD1. J was trimmed by 9 bases and V by 4 bases; bases with no gene match: 5. The CDR3 contains 15 residues. Germline loops: CDR1 SGHTA, CDR2 FQGTGA. The CDR3 spells CASSSGTGGSSPLHF. CDR3 nucleotides: TGTGCCAGCAGCTCCGGGACAGGGGGATCTTCACCCCTCCACTTT. Based on the CDR3 plus reference TRBV7-3 and TRBJ1-6, the full variable domain is GAGVSQTPSNKVTEKGKYVELRCDPISGHTALYWYRQSLGQGPEFLIYFQGTGAADDSGLPNDRFFAVRPEGSVSTLKIQRTERGDSAVYLCASSSGTGGSSPLHFGNGTRLTVT.

V usage is TRBV25-1 and J usage is TRBJ2-1; D perhaps matches TRBD2 (5 bases). The CDR3 covers 15 residues. V was trimmed by 1 base and J by 8 bases, leaving 15 bases between them. The germline gives CDR1 MGHDK, CDR2 SYGVNS. This CDR3 reads CASSEFSSAGDEQFF. CDR3 nucleotides: TGTGCCAGCAGTGAATTCTCATCCGCGGGCGATGAGCAGTTCTTC.

V usage is TRBV20-1 and J usage is TRBJ1-1, with TRBD1 as a possible D gene (6 bases). Looked up from germline, CDR1 is DFQATT and CDR2 is SNEGSKA (reference sequence). V lost 6 bases and J lost 3, with 14 bases in between. The CDR3 runs to 13 residues. The CDR3 DNA reads as TGCAGTGCCAGACCGGGACATTACACTGAAGCTTTCTTT. Its protein product is CSARPGHYTEAFF.

The chain couples TRBV3-1 to TRBJ2-6, with unresolved D. Trimming removed 1 base from V and 0 bases from J, with 13 bases in between. The CDR3 loop spans 18 amino acids. Germline-derived CDR1 and CDR2 are LGHDT and YNNKEL (reference sequence). Here the CDR3 reads CASSQVGRAVSGANVLTF. The CDR3 coding sequence is TGTGCCAGCAGCCAAGTCGGCCGAGCAGTCTCTGGGGCCAACGTCCTGACTTTC. Together with reference TRBV3-1 and TRBJ2-6, the CDR3 gives the full variable domain: DTAVSQTPKYLVTQMGNDKSIKCEQNLGHDTMYWYKQDSKKFLKIMFSYNNKELIINETVPNRFSPKSPDKAHLNLHINSLELGDSAVYFCASSQVGRAVSGANVLTFGAGSRLTVL.

There are many counts of this clonotype. The chain has TRBV7-3 and TRBJ2-2; TRBD1 agrees at 8 bases. The CDR3 is 14 amino acids. Germline CDR1 is SGHTA and CDR2 is FQGTGA. The ends lost 4 bases at V and 6 bases at J; junction bases unmatched: 4. The DNA of the CDR3 is TGTGCCAGCAGCTCCAACAGGGGGTCCGGGGAGCTGTTTTTT. This encodes CASSSNRGSGELFF.

The genes are TRBV10-3 and TRBJ1-2; D remains unclear. This CDR3 spans 13 amino acids. From germline, CDR1 is ENHRY and CDR2 SYGVKD. V was shortened by 0 bases and J by 5 bases, with 7 bases between the two germline ends. CDR3: CAISESTEYGYTF. The DNA for the CDR3 is TGTGCCATCAGTGAGTCGACGGAGTATGGCTACACCTTC.

This clonotype was detected many times. The CDR3 DNA reads TGTGCCAGCAGCCCGGGGATCGGGGGCAATGGCGCTTTCTTT. This codes for CASSPGIGGNGAFF. The V and J genes are TRBV7-3 and TRBJ1-1, with D possibly being TRBD1 (6 bases). Between the trimmed V and J ends, which lost 5 bases and 11 bases, there was a span of 21 bases. This CDR3 spans 14 amino acids. The germline V gene has CDR1 SGHTA and CDR2 FQGTGA.

The V and J genes are TRBV10-3 and TRBJ2-3; no clear D. CDR3 length: 11 residues. Germline-derived CDR1 and CDR2 are ENHRY and SYGVKD. V was cut by 4 bases and J by 4 bases, with 3 bases left in between. The CDR3 is CAISGPDTQYF. DNA of the CDR3: TGTGCCATCAGTGGCCCAGATACGCAGTATTTT.

The chain recombines TRBV20-1 with TRBJ2-7, with D possibly matching TRBD1 (5 bases). The ends were cut back, 3 bases at V and 3 bases at J, with 18 bases in the middle. Germline V gives CDR1 DFQATT, CDR2 SNEGSKA (reference sequence). The CDR3 consists of 15 residues. The chain's CDR3 is CSARDSRVGDYEQYF. CDR3 DNA sequence: TGCAGTGCTAGGGATTCCAGGGTGGGCGACTACGAGCAGTACTTC.

The V and J genes are TRBV20-1 and TRBJ2-3; TRBD2 matches 7 bases. The germline gives CDR1 DFQATT, CDR2 SNEGSKA (reference sequence). This CDR3 region has 15 residues. V lost 1 base and J lost 2; bases outside the gene matches: 6. The CDR3 DNA sequence: TGCAGTGCTAGAGTGTCTAGCGGACTCACAGATACGCAGTATTTT. Its protein product is CSARVSSGLTDTQYF.

This clonotype has only a few counts. This chain links TRBV19 with TRBJ2-7; maybe TRBD2 (5 bases). This CDR3 spans 14 amino acids. The V end lost 5 bases, the J end lost 7 bases, and 18 bases lay between the germline ends. The germline V gene has CDR1 LNHDA and CDR2 SQIVND (reference sequence). The CDR3 is CASSPFPREREQYF. Written as DNA, the CDR3 is TGTGCCAGTAGTCCGTTCCCCCGGGAAAGGGAGCAGTACTTC.

The rearrangement uses TRBV7-8 and TRBJ2-1; 13 bases align to TRBD2. The germline V gene has CDR1 SGHVS and CDR2 FQNEAQ. The junction had 9 bases not matched to a gene; V was cut back by 5 bases and J by 2 bases. The CDR3 covers 18 residues. This chain's CDR3 is CASSLAPGLAGAYNEQFF. DNA for the CDR3: TGTGCCAGCAGCCTCGCCCCCGGACTAGCGGGAGCCTACAATGAGCAGTTCTTC.

The table lists this clonotype with a few counts. This sequence joins TRBV9 and TRBJ1-1, with D perhaps TRBD1 (5 bases). V lost 4 bases, J lost 2 bases, and 15 bases lay in between. CDR3 length: 15 amino acids. CDR1 and CDR2 from the germline V gene are SGDLS and YYNGEE. The CDR3 nucleotides are TGTGCCAGCAGCCGGGTCATGGGGGGTAACACTGAAGCTTTCTTT. It translates to CASSRVMGGNTEAFF.

This clonotype occurred many times. V is TRBV6-5 and J is TRBJ2-1; TRBD2 aligns across 15 bases. CDR3 length equals 17 residues. Trimming removed 6 bases from V and 1 base from J; junction bases left unmatched: 4. From germline, CDR1 is MNHEY and CDR2 SVGAGI. In DNA form, the CDR3 reads TGTGCCAGCAGCCGCGGGACTAGCGGGAGGTCCTACAATGAGCAGTTCTTC. The encoded protein is CASSRGTSGRSYNEQFF.

This clonotype was counted many times. The chain couples TRBV15 to TRBJ2-1; the D gene is possibly TRBD1 (6 bases). The CDR3 runs 14 residues. V was clipped by 3 bases and J by 1 base, with 7 bases between them. Germline CDR1 LNHNV, CDR2 YYDKDF (reference sequence). DNA of the CDR3: TGTGCCACCAGCAGGAGGGGGTCCTACAATGAGCAGTTCTTC. Translating gives CATSRRGSYNEQFF.

For the CDR3, the DNA is TGCGCCAGCAGCTTGGAATCCGGACAGGGTGTCGGTGAGCAGTACTTC. This encodes CASSLESGQGVGEQYF. The J gene is TRBJ2-7, the V gene TRBV5-1; TRBD1 agrees at 8 bases. The V segment lost 0 bases and the J segment 7 bases; nucleotides outside the gene matches: 12. The CDR3 has 16 amino acids. CDR1 SGHRS and CDR2 YFSETQ come from the germline V gene.

J is TRBJ1-1 and V is TRBV7-2; no definite D call. Trimming took off 4 bases at V and 1 base at J, with 10 bases between the two ends. CDR1 SGHTA and CDR2 FQGNSA come from the germline V gene. This CDR3 contains 14 residues. CDR3 loop: CASSWGIRNTEAFF. The CDR3 bases are TGTGCCAGCAGCTGGGGAATTAGGAACACTGAAGCTTTCTTT. Drawing the rest from reference TRBV7-2 and TRBJ1-1, the complete variable domain is GAGVSQSPSNKVTEKGKDVELRCDPISGHTALYWYRQSLGQGLEFLIYFQGNSAPDKSGLPSDRFSAERTGGSVSTLTIQRTQQEDSAVYLCASSWGIRNTEAFFGQGTRLTVV.

This clonotype appeared a few times. The chain uses TRBV3-1 and TRBJ1-6; 9 bases align to TRBD1. The CDR3 sequence is 14 residues long. CDR1 is LGHDT and CDR2 is YNNKEL in the germline V gene (reference sequence). Losses at the gene ends were 6 bases for V and 8 bases for J; bases not matched to a gene: 5. CDR3 in amino acids: CASRGQGRDSPLHF. In DNA, the CDR3 is TGTGCCAGCAGGGGACAGGGTCGCGATTCACCCCTCCACTTT. The variable domain in full, with the rest retrieved from reference TRBV3-1 and TRBJ1-6, is DTAVSQTPKYLVTQMGNDKSIKCEQNLGHDTMYWYKQDSKKFLKIMFSYNNKELIINETVPNRFSPKSPDKAHLNLHINSLELGDSAVYFCASRGQGRDSPLHFGNGTRLTVT.

This clonotype was picked up many times. CDR3 loop: CSAWDIDQPQHF. The CDR3 DNA reads as TGCAGTGCCTGGGACATCGATCAGCCCCAGCATTTT. The chain is built from TRBV20-1 and TRBJ1-5; possibly TRBD1 for D (6 bases). CDR3 length: 12 amino acids. V shed 6 bases and J shed 5 bases, with 11 bases lying between them. Germline CDR1 DFQATT, CDR2 SNEGSKA (reference sequence).

About this clonotype: One junction end does not reproduce the germline sequence, and a read error may be involved. The gene calls are TRBV6-2 or TRBV6-3 and TRBJ2-1; 11 bases map to TRBD2. This CDR3 spans 15 amino acids. Germline values: CDR1 MNHEY, CDR2 SVGEGT. CDR3 residues: CAGSNLAGGQNEQFF. The CDR3 coding sequence is TGTGCCGGCAGTAACCTAGCGGGAGGTCAGAATGAGCAGTTCTTC.

In its sample, this clonotype was seen a few times. The V and J genes are TRBV6-5 and TRBJ2-7, with 7 bases matching TRBD2. Looked up from germline, CDR1 is MNHEY and CDR2 is SVGAGI. V was pared by 6 bases and J by 5 bases, with 10 bases of the junction left unmatched. This CDR3 has 14 amino acids. In DNA form, the CDR3 reads TGTGCCAGCAGGACCCCCGGGGGGACCCACGAGCAGTACTTC. It is translated as CASRTPGGTHEQYF.

This clonotype turned up a few times. A read error may produce the germline difference seen at one junction end. The chain couples TRBV27 to TRBJ1-1, with TRBD1 as a possible D gene (5 bases). CDR1 MNHEY and CDR2 SMNVEV come from the germline V gene (reference sequence). There are 13 residues in the CDR3. Here the CDR3 reads CASNVGPNTEAFF. For the CDR3, the DNA is TGTGCCAGCAACGTGGGACCAAACACTGAAGCTTTTTTT.

The gene calls are TRBV7-9 and TRBJ1-2; D call uncertain. The CDR3 totals 14 residues. In germline, CDR1 is SEHNR, CDR2 FQNEAQ (reference sequence). Between the trimmed V and J ends, which lost 10 bases and 2 bases, there was a span of 17 bases. This CDR3 reads CATAFGKRNYGYTF. The DNA for the CDR3 is TGTGCCACCGCTTTCGGGAAACGAAACTATGGCTACACCTTC.

This clonotype occurred a few times. CDR3 region: CATQGSHYEQYF. In nucleotides, the CDR3 is TGTGCCACCCAGGGCTCCCACTACGAGCAGTACTTC. The chain recombines TRBV27 with TRBJ2-7; TRBD1 might be the D (5 bases). This CDR3 has 12 amino acids. Germline V gives CDR1 MNHEY, CDR2 SMNVEV (reference sequence). V lost 10 bases and J 3 bases, leaving 13 bases between the germline ends.